Below are 5 T cell receptor beta chains sequenced from a single sample in a study of blood T cell repertoires in COVID-19. The method was immunoSEQ multiplex PCR; TCRdb's version includes in-frame clones alone and lacks a portion of them. The sample gives 200,000 to 250,000 clones, roughly four fifths of which show up once; 2.3% is in the top ten. Input material: peripheral blood. These receptors were taken from a woman aged 60 to 75 with acute or convalescent COVID-19.

This chain uses TRBV12-5 with TRBJ1-1; D is ambiguous. The germline gives CDR1 LGHNT, CDR2 FRNRAP. V lost 1 base and J 1 base, leaving 4 bases between the germline ends. The CDR3 totals 13 residues. Here the CDR3 reads CASGLAGNTEAFF. In DNA form, the CDR3 reads TGTGCTAGTGGTTTGGCGGGGAACACTGAAGCTTTCTTT.

The rearrangement uses TRBV5-5 and TRBJ1-2; no reliable D call. Germline V gene sequence: CDR1 SGHKS, CDR2 YYEKEE (reference sequence). CDR3 length: 15 amino acids. V shed 0 bases and J shed 4 bases, with 13 bases lying between them. CDR3 sequence reads: CASSLGNSRSYGYTF. The CDR3 nucleotides read TGTGCCAGCAGCTTGGGGAATAGCAGATCCTATGGCTACACCTTC.

In DNA, the CDR3 is TGCGCCAGCAGCTTGGCCGGGAAGAGTAATTCACCCCTCCACTTT. This codes for CASSLAGKSNSPLHF. This chain links TRBV5-1 with TRBJ1-6; D ambiguous. CDR3 size: 15 residues. The V end lost 0 bases, the J end lost 6 bases, and 10 bases lay between the germline ends. The germline V gene has CDR1 SGHRS and CDR2 YFSETQ. The whole variable domain, remainder taken from reference TRBV5-1 and TRBJ1-6, is KAGVTQTPRYLIKTRGQQVTLSCSPISGHRSVSWYQQTPGQGLQFLFEYFSETQRNKGNFPGRFSGRQFSNSRSEMNVSTLELGDSALYLCASSLAGKSNSPLHFGNGTRLTVT.

The V gene is TRBV2, the J gene TRBJ1-2; D call uncertain. This CDR3 spans 16 amino acids. With 4 bases removed from V and 2 bases from J, the gap between germline ends came to 17 bases. The germline CDR1 and CDR2 sequences are SNHLY and FYNNEI. The CDR3 loop reads CASSGALGLGNYGYTF. The CDR3 DNA sequence: TGTGCCAGCAGTGGGGCTTTGGGTTTAGGAAACTATGGCTACACCTTC.

This clone was recorded only once. The rearrangement uses TRBV6-5 and TRBJ1-6, with D hard to call. Trimming left V 6 bases short and J 4 bases short, with 10 bases between. This CDR3 region has 14 residues. Germline values: CDR1 MNHEY, CDR2 SVGAGI. CDR3 bases: TGTGCCAGCAGCCCCCAGATTTATAATTCACCCCTCCACTTT. As protein: CASSPQIYNSPLHF.